A selection of T cell receptor beta chains follows, all from one sample in a study of T cells after yellow fever vaccination. TCRdb analysed the 5' RACE reads with MiXCR anew, one entry per CDR3 protein. The sample shows tens of thousands of distinct CDR3 sequences, 7.3% of them seen only once. Here the sequenced sample was CD8+ T cells sorted from PBMCs, taken more than 8 days after the first yellow fever vaccination. The source of these receptors is a young man who received the YFV17D yellow fever vaccine. CDR3s include the opening cysteine and the closing phenylalanine or tryptophan. The D gene is left open where the match is weak. Expanded clones are given a class, and other clones once, few, many or no size at all.

V	J	size	D	CDR3	DNA
TRBV9	TRBJ1-5	many	TRBD1	CASSGRGPERPQHF	TGTGCCAGCAGCGGCAGGGGGCCCGAACGGCCCCAGCATTTT
TRBV14	TRBJ2-4	many	TRBD1	CASSPGTGFDKNIQYF	TGTGCCAGCAGCCCCGGGACAGGGTTTGACAAAAACATTCAGTACTTC
TRBV5-4	TRBJ1-5	few	NA	CASRFPRPGDNQPQHF	TGTGCCAGCAGATTCCCCCGACCCGGGGACAATCAGCCCCAGCATTTT
TRBV27	TRBJ2-1	many	TRBD1	CASSSDGTGVREQFF	TGTGCCAGCAGTTCGGACGGGACAGGGGTTCGCGAGCAGTTCTTC
TRBV3-1	TRBJ2-7	many	NA	CASSLIDSYEQYF	TGTGCCAGCAGCCTCATAGACAGCTACGAGCAGTACTTC
TRBV5-5	TRBJ2-1	few	NA	CAISPGLRHNEQFF	TGTGCCATCAGCCCCGGGCTCCGGCACAATGAGCAGTTCTTC
TRBV9	TRBJ2-5	NA	NA	CASSLRPFGRSSQETQYF	TGTGCCAGCAGCCTACGACCGTTCGGACGGAGCAGCCAAGAGACCCAGTACTTC
TRBV19	TRBJ2-5	NA	NA	CASSSLSGETQYF	TGTGCCAGTAGTTCCCTGAGTGGGGAGACCCAGTACTTC
TRBV28	TRBJ2-5	NA	NA	CASSWDSLQETQYF	TGTGCCAGCAGCTGGGACTCTCTCCAAGAGACCCAGTACTTC
TRBV28	TRBJ2-5	few	TRBD2	CASSFDGGAFETQYF	TGTGCCAGCAGTTTCGACGGGGGGGCCTTCGAGACCCAGTACTTC
TRBV27	TRBJ2-7	few	NA	CASSLSVLNEQYF	TGTGCCAGCAGTTTAAGTGTTCTAAACGAGCAGTACTTC
TRBV5-8	TRBJ2-5	NA	TRBD2	CASSLTPSGGVLQETQYF	TGTGCCAGCAGCTTGACTCCTAGCGGGGGGGTCTTGCAAGAGACCCAGTACTTC
TRBV7-2	TRBJ1-1	NA	NA	CASSHLRVNTEAFF	TGTGCCAGCAGCCACCTCAGGGTGAACACTGAAGCTTTCTTT
TRBV11-2	TRBJ2-7	many	NA	CASSLVGRERLYEQYF	TGTGCCAGCAGCTTAGTAGGCAGGGAAAGGCTCTACGAGCAGTACTTC
TRBV7-9	TRBJ1-6	few	NA	CASSLDNSPLHF	TGTGCCAGCAGCCTGGATAATTCACCCCTCCACTTT
TRBV4-3	TRBJ2-7	few	NA	CASSQGPNIKGDEQYF	TGCGCCAGCAGCCAGGGACCGAATATCAAAGGCGACGAGCAGTACTTC
TRBV4-3	TRBJ1-2	many	NA	CASSHSILTVDGYTF	TGCGCCAGCAGCCACTCTATTTTGACTGTAGATGGCTACACCTTC